The text below deals with one TCR beta chain. These data originate in a study of blood T cell repertoires in COVID-19. The wider study: The study drew acute and convalescent COVID-19 samples from the United States, Italy and Spain. T cells, B-cell-depleted T cells, or PBMCs provided the cDNA or gDNA that served as material.

The germline V gene has CDR1 MRHNA and CDR2 SNTAGT. CDR3 length: 16 amino acids. Trimming pared 0 bases from V and 2 bases from J, leaving 13 bases between. During active infection, Seattle patients enrolled and were then monitored through disease. Produced via immunoSEQ multiplex PCR; TCRdb's table is partial and in-frame only. The sample carries about 130,000 clones, roughly 90% recorded once. The sample comprised peripheral blood. This TCR was sampled from a man in his sixties with COVID-19, enrolled during active disease. This chain joins TRBV6-4 and TRBJ1-2; D may be TRBD1 (6 bases). This chain's CDR3 is CASSDSDLGANYGYTF. The CDR3 DNA follows: TGTGCCAGCAGTGACTCTGATTTGGGGGCGAACTATGGCTACACCTTC.